These 3 T cell receptor beta chains came from one sample sequenced in a study of blood T cell repertoires in COVID-19. Libraries were prepared by immunoSEQ multiplex PCR; TCRdb keeps only in-frame clonotypes and omits some of them. The repertoire consists of about 250,000 clones, with more than 65% occurring once and the leading ten covering approximately 4.8%. The sample comprised peripheral blood. The source of these receptors is a man aged 50 or older with active or convalescent COVID-19.

CDR3 loop: CAAGGADTGELFF. CDR3 bases: TGTGCCGCCGGGGGGGCCGACACCGGGGAGCTGTTTTTT. This chain uses TRBV6-4 with TRBJ2-2; 8 bases are a match to TRBD2. The V gene's germline CDR1 is MRHNA and CDR2 SNTAGT. Unmatched junction bases numbered 5, after V lost 11 bases and J lost 3 bases. CDR3 size: 13 residues.

This clone was observed once. This CDR3 is CSVDEGYGYTF. CDR3 nucleotides: TGCAGCGTTGACGAGGGCTATGGCTACACCTTC. The V call is TRBV29-1, the J call TRBJ1-2; no clear D. Germline V lookup: CDR1 SQVTM, CDR2 ANQGSEA. The CDR3 length is 11 residues. The V end lost 3 bases, the J end lost 4 bases, and 6 bases lay between the germline ends.

The chain couples TRBV28 to TRBJ2-7; 7 bases are a match to TRBD1. V was clipped by 6 bases and J by 3 bases; unmatched bases: 8. This CDR3 is 14 amino acids long. Germline loops: CDR1 MDHEN, CDR2 SYDVKM. The CDR3: CASSETGAGYEQYF. Written as DNA, the CDR3 is TGTGCCAGCAGCGAAACAGGGGCCGGCTACGAGCAGTACTTC.